The 11 T cell receptor beta chains below come from one sample, sequenced in a study of vaccination effects on CD4 cells after COVID-19. Assay: immunoSEQ multiplex PCR; the TCRdb copy retains only in-frame clones and omits some. The sample lists approximately 15,000 clones, approximately 68% seen once, with about 23% in the top ten. Sequencing in the ViraFEST assay came after antigen-specific CD4+ T cells had been expanded with viral peptide pools, which were used to stimulate PBMC. Following culture for around 9 days, CD4+ T cells were isolated. Each participant was administered two doses of either the BNT162b2 or the mRNA-1273 vaccine. No antigen has been assigned to these receptors. Sequencing was performed on CD4+ T cells from PBMCs cultured with HCoV-NL63 spike peptides, taken after COVID-19 vaccination. Source of these receptors: a human donor who received a COVID-19 vaccine.

The gene calls are TRBV30 and TRBJ1-1, with D unresolved. V lost 0 bases, J lost 6 bases, and 11 bases lay in between. The CDR3 covers 13 residues. CDR1 GTSNPN and CDR2 SVGIG come from the germline V gene (reference sequence). The CDR3 DNA sequence: TGTGCCTGGAGTGTATTACGGTCACCTGAAGCTTTCTTT. Amino acids: CAWSVLRSPEAFF. The complete variable domain, with remaining parts taken from reference TRBV30 and TRBJ1-1, reads SQTIHQWPATLVQPVGSPLSLECTVEGTSNPNLYWYRQAAGRGLQLLFYSVGIGQISSEVPQNLSASRPQDRQFILSSKKLLLSDSGFYLCAWSVLRSPEAFFGQGTRLTVV.

The J gene is TRBJ1-2, the V gene TRBV19; no reliable D call. This CDR3 has 14 residues. With 6 bases removed from V and 0 bases from J, the gap between germline ends came to 11 bases. Germline-derived CDR1 and CDR2 are LNHDA and SQIVND (reference sequence). CDR3 protein: CASRPLGANYGYTF. DNA for the CDR3: TGTGCCAGTAGGCCGCTGGGAGCTAACTATGGCTACACCTTC.

This clone was recorded a few times. The chain employs TRBV2 and TRBJ1-6; D unresolved. There are 15 residues in the CDR3. Germline assignment: CDR1 SNHLY and CDR2 FYNNEI. Trimming cost V 10 bases and J 7 bases, with 20 bases left between them. The CDR3 sequence: CATESLLPSNSPLHF. CDR3 coding DNA: TGTGCCACCGAGAGTCTACTCCCATCAAATTCACCCCTCCACTTT.

V is TRBV6-2 or TRBV6-3 and J is TRBJ2-7, with D perhaps matching TRBD1 (5 bases). Germline V lookup: CDR1 MNHEY, CDR2 SVGEGT. The V gene lost 6 bases and the J gene lost 3 bases, with 6 bases spanning the gap. This CDR3 is built from 11 residues. CDR3 residues: CASSDSYEQYF. The CDR3 nucleotides read TGTGCCAGCAGCGACAGCTACGAGCAGTACTTC.

This rearrangement joins TRBV28 to TRBJ2-1, with D maybe TRBD2 (6 bases). V dropped 3 bases and J dropped 2 bases, with 8 bases sitting between them. The length of the CDR3 is 14 residues. Germline V gene data show CDR1 as MDHEN and CDR2 as SYDVKM. The CDR3 sequence: CASSFGGAYNEQFF. As DNA, the CDR3 is TGTGCCAGCAGTTTTGGAGGGGCCTACAATGAGCAGTTCTTC.

This clone was seen once. This chain links TRBV7-6 with TRBJ2-7; D may correspond to TRBD1 or TRBD2 (5 bases each). The germline V gene encodes CDR1 SGHVS and CDR2 FNYEAQ. The CDR3 runs 16 residues. V gave up 0 bases and J gave up 2 bases, with 14 bases separating them. CDR3 sequence reads: CASSLAPGTPAYEQYF. The CDR3 bases are TGTGCCAGCAGCTTAGCCCCCGGGACCCCGGCCTACGAGCAGTACTTC.

As DNA, the CDR3 is TGTGCCATCAGTGAGTCGGCGGGAAGGGAGACCCAGTACTTC. This codes for CAISESAGRETQYF. The chain combines TRBV10-3 with TRBJ2-5; possible D gene TRBD2, 6 bases. The germline V gene encodes CDR1 ENHRY and CDR2 SYGVKD. The V gene lost 0 bases and the J gene lost 5 bases, with 10 bases spanning the gap. The CDR3 consists of 14 residues.

V is TRBV7-2 and J is TRBJ2-5; 10 bases align to TRBD2. The CDR3 consists of 15 residues. V shed 6 bases, J shed 5 bases, and the junction held 9 bases outside the gene matches. Germline CDR1 and CDR2: SGHTA and FQGNSA. Written as DNA, the CDR3 is TGTGCCAGCAGACAAGCGGGGGGGGCGAGCGAGACCCAGTACTTC. Amino acids: CASRQAGGASETQYF.

The DNA of the CDR3 is TGTGCCAGCAGGGGGGACAGCCTATATTTT. The encoded protein is CASRGDSLYF. The chain is built from TRBV27 and TRBJ1-3; 7 nucleotides match TRBD1. The CDR3 has 10 amino acids. CDR1 is MNHEY, CDR2 SMNVEV, per germline (reference sequence). The junction had 4 bases not matched to a gene; V was cut back by 6 bases and J by 14 bases.

V is TRBV19 and J is TRBJ2-3, with D possibly TRBD2 on 6 matching bases. Germline V lookup: CDR1 LNHDA, CDR2 SQIVND (reference sequence). Deletions cut 7 bases from V and 5 bases from J, with 25 bases between. This CDR3 has 17 residues. CDR3 coding DNA: TGTGCCAGTACCTCGACTGGGCGGGATTTGGTGGGAGATACGCAGTATTTT. The encoded protein is CASTSTGRDLVGDTQYF.

In its sample, this clone was seen once. This chain connects TRBV9 to TRBJ2-1; TRBD2 agrees at 8 bases. The CDR3 is 14 amino acids. Germline V gives CDR1 SGDLS, CDR2 YYNGEE. V trimming: 0 bases; J trimming: 8 bases; junction bases outside the gene matches: 4. CDR3 region: CASSVEAGVDEQFF. CDR3 bases: TGTGCCAGCAGCGTAGAAGCGGGAGTTGATGAGCAGTTCTTC.